A single sample is the source of the 27 T cell receptor beta chains below, sequenced in a study of blood T cell repertoires in COVID-19. Produced via immunoSEQ multiplex PCR; TCRdb's table is partial and in-frame only. The sample has 140,000 to 150,000 clones, approximately 87% seen once. Sequencing was done on a sample of peripheral blood. These receptors were collected from a man in his forties or fifties who had recovered from COVID-19.

The chain combines TRBV27 with TRBJ2-2; D is ambiguous. The germline V gene has CDR1 MNHEY and CDR2 SMNVEV (reference sequence). This CDR3 region has 14 residues. The V gene lost 5 bases and the J gene lost 4 bases, with 11 bases spanning the gap. For the CDR3, the DNA is TGTGCCAGCAGTCCCTTGGAGCTCACCGGGGAGCTGTTTTTT. Protein sequence: CASSPLELTGELFF.

The genes are TRBV5-1 and TRBJ1-5; D uncertain. The CDR3 loop spans 16 amino acids. Per germline, CDR1 SGHRS and CDR2 YFSETQ. The ends were cut back, 0 bases at V and 6 bases at J, with 16 bases in the middle. The CDR3 here is CASSLGLGGLGQPQHF. CDR3 DNA sequence: TGCGCCAGCAGCTTGGGGTTGGGAGGACTCGGTCAGCCCCAGCATTTT.

About this clone: Sequence at one end of the junction differs from germline and may be a read error. The J gene is TRBJ2-5, the V gene TRBV5-4; D is ambiguous. The CDR3 has 13 amino acids. The germline CDR1 and CDR2 sequences are SGHNT and YYREEE (reference sequence). The DNA for the CDR3 is TGTGCCAGCAGCACGGAACCTCGAGAGGCCCAGTACTTC. This sequence encodes CASSTEPREAQYF.

The sample holds a few counts of this clone. The V call is TRBV5-1, the J call TRBJ1-3; D may be TRBD1 (5 bases). The CDR3 length is 16 residues. Trimming stripped 0 bases from V and 0 bases from J, with 10 bases between. The germline V gene has CDR1 SGHRS and CDR2 YFSETQ. The CDR3 sequence is CASSLDDSRSGNTIYF. The CDR3 DNA sequence: TGCGCCAGCAGCTTGGACGACAGTCGCTCTGGAAACACCATATATTTT.

V usage is TRBV2 and J usage is TRBJ1-4; the D gene is possibly TRBD1 (5 bases). CDR3 length: 14 residues. The germline CDR1 and CDR2 sequences are SNHLY and FYNNEI. V shed 4 bases and J shed 4 bases, with 10 bases lying between them. CDR3 DNA sequence: TGTGCCAGCAGTGGGGGCCAGGGTAATGAAAAACTGTTTTTT. Translated, it gives CASSGGQGNEKLFF.

The rearrangement links TRBV6-2 or TRBV6-3 to TRBJ2-1, with 7 bases matching TRBD2. CDR3 length: 15 residues. Germline values: CDR1 MNHEY, CDR2 SVGEGT. The trim removed 6 bases at V and 3 bases at J, leaving 8 bases unmatched. The DNA for the CDR3 is TGTGCCAGCAGGTACGGGACTATCATCTACAATGAGCAGTTCTTC. Translating it yields CASRYGTIIYNEQFF.

The V and J genes are TRBV7-2 and TRBJ2-7; 9 bases align to TRBD1. CDR1 is SGHTA and CDR2 is FQGNSA in the germline V gene. The V and J ends lost 1 base and 8 bases, in that order; junction bases with no gene match: 6. The CDR3 is made up of 14 amino acids. The CDR3 is CASSLVDRGGQQYF. The CDR3 DNA follows: TGTGCCAGCAGCTTAGTGGACAGGGGAGGGCAGCAGTACTTC.

This rearrangement joins TRBV7-9 to TRBJ2-7; 9 positions match TRBD1. The CDR3 sequence is 14 residues long. After removal of 5 bases from V and 5 bases from J, the junction contained 7 bases not matched to a gene. Per germline, CDR1 SEHNR and CDR2 FQNEAQ (reference sequence). This CDR3 reads CASSPRQGVDEQYF. CDR3 sequence (DNA): TGTGCCAGCAGCCCAAGACAGGGGGTCGACGAGCAGTACTTC.

This clone was found a few times. The J gene is TRBJ1-2, the V gene TRBV7-8; no definite D call. The CDR3 loop spans 12 amino acids. Trimming removed 2 bases at V and 2 bases at J, with 3 bases between. Per the germline V gene, CDR1 is SGHVS and CDR2 is FQNEAQ. This CDR3 is CASSLSNYGYTF. The CDR3 nucleotides read TGTGCCAGCAGCTTAAGCAACTATGGCTACACCTTC.

This chain joins TRBV27 and TRBJ1-4; D remains ambiguous. The CDR3 has 15 amino acids. Per the germline V gene, CDR1 is MNHEY and CDR2 is SMNVEV (reference sequence). Trimming shortened V by 1 base and J by 3 bases, and 9 bases separated the two germline ends. DNA of the CDR3: TGTGCCAGCAGTTTATTTCGAGGATCTAATGAAAAACTGTTTTTT. Protein: CASSLFRGSNEKLFF.

The chain links TRBV5-8 to TRBJ1-5; possibly TRBD1 for D (5 bases). The CDR3 extends over 14 amino acids. Trimming shortened V by 4 bases and J by 6 bases, and 14 bases separated the two germline ends. From germline, CDR1 is SGHTS and CDR2 YDEGEE. The CDR3 sequence is CASSGSPTVQPQHF. The CDR3, as DNA: TGTGCCAGCAGCGGCAGCCCGACAGTTCAGCCCCAGCATTTT.

Details on this clone: Other DNA sequences from this sample encode an identical CDR3 as well. The chain recombines TRBV5-4 with TRBJ1-1; 8 nucleotides agree with TRBD1. After removal of 4 bases from V and 1 base from J, the junction contained 3 bases not matched to a gene. CDR1 is SGHNT and CDR2 is YYREEE in the germline V gene (reference sequence). The CDR3 sequence is 14 residues long. As DNA, the CDR3 is TGTGCCAGCAGCCTGGACAGGGCGAACACTGAAGCTTTCTTT. It translates to CASSLDRANTEAFF.

Comment on this clone: The sample holds other DNA sequences that translate to the same CDR3. The chain carries TRBV11-3 and TRBJ2-5; the D gene is possibly TRBD2 (6 bases). CDR1 is SGHNT, CDR2 YENEEA, per germline. The CDR3 spans 13 residues. Trimming removed 2 bases at V and 5 bases at J, with 9 bases between. The CDR3, as DNA: TGTGCCAGCAGCTTACGGGGGAGGGAGACCCAGTACTTC. This codes for CASSLRGRETQYF.

This sequence joins TRBV27 and TRBJ1-2, with 10 bases matching TRBD1. Germline CDR1 MNHEY, CDR2 SMNVEV (reference sequence). This CDR3 spans 16 amino acids. The V gene end was trimmed by 0 bases and the J gene end by 7 bases; junction bases not matched to a gene: 8. The CDR3 region has the DNA TGTGCCAGCAGTTTATCGGTGGGGACAGGGGTCTCTGGCTACACCTTC. Residues: CASSLSVGTGVSGYTF.

This chain uses TRBV6-2 or TRBV6-3 with TRBJ1-3, with a tentative D call TRBD1 (5 bases). V gave up 2 bases and J gave up 5 bases, with 10 bases separating them. CDR3 size: 14 residues. Germline CDR1 is MNHEY and CDR2 is SVGEGT. The DNA of the CDR3 is TGTGCCAGCAGTTACGGCGGGGGACGAAACACCATATATTTT. It codes for CASSYGGGRNTIYF.

The chain uses TRBV6-1 and TRBJ1-4; 10 bases fit TRBD1. In germline, CDR1 is MNHNS, CDR2 SASEGT. Trimming removed 2 bases from V and 4 bases from J; junction bases left unmatched: 1. The length of the CDR3 is 15 residues. The CDR3 here is CASSERDRGNEKLFF. CDR3 in DNA: TGTGCCAGCAGTGAACGGGACAGGGGTAATGAAAAACTGTTTTTT.

V usage is TRBV5-6 and J usage is TRBJ2-3; unclear D gene. Trimming removed 3 bases from V and 2 bases from J, with 7 bases in between. Germline loops: CDR1 SGHDT, CDR2 YYEEEE. The CDR3 covers 13 residues. The CDR3 nucleotides read TGTGCCAGCAGCTGGGCCCTCACAGATACGCAGTATTTT. Its translation is CASSWALTDTQYF.

This chain joins TRBV6-1 and TRBJ1-3; TRBD1 aligns across 8 bases. Germline-derived CDR1 and CDR2 are MNHNS and SASEGT. With 0 bases clipped from V and 4 bases from J, the junction kept 8 bases outside the gene matches. The CDR3 spans 17 residues. DNA for the CDR3: TGTGCCAGCAGTGAAGCGCTTCAGGGGGCGCGGGGAAACACCATATATTTT. This encodes CASSEALQGARGNTIYF.

The chain joins TRBV6-6 to TRBJ2-7; 13 positions agree with TRBD2. Trimming cost V 5 bases and J 2 bases; bases outside gene matches: 12. Germline lookup yields CDR1 MNHNY and CDR2 SVGAGI (reference sequence). CDR3 size: 18 residues. CDR3 region: CASSQPGLAGTKPYEQYF. As DNA, the CDR3 is TGTGCCAGCAGTCAACCGGGACTAGCGGGAACCAAGCCCTACGAGCAGTACTTC.

This clone was detected only a few times. V usage is TRBV5-8 and J usage is TRBJ2-3; 10 nucleotides match TRBD2. CDR1 SGHTS and CDR2 YDEGEE come from the germline V gene. With 3 bases clipped from V and 0 bases from J, the junction kept 1 base outside the gene matches. The CDR3 contains 15 residues. The CDR3 sequence is CASSSTSGSTDTQYF. The CDR3 DNA sequence: TGTGCCAGCAGCTCGACTAGCGGGAGCACAGATACGCAGTATTTT.

The gene calls are TRBV5-4 and TRBJ2-2; TRBD2 might be the D (6 bases). Germline V gene data show CDR1 as SGHNT and CDR2 as YYREEE (reference sequence). The CDR3 spans 15 residues. V lost 2 bases to trimming and J lost 1 base, with 9 bases between them. This CDR3 reads CASSFGGKNTGELFF. The CDR3 DNA reads TGTGCCAGCAGCTTCGGCGGGAAGAACACCGGGGAGCTGTTTTTT.

This chain links TRBV4-1 with TRBJ2-5; 9 bases fit TRBD1. Per germline, CDR1 MGHRA and CDR2 YSYEKL. The CDR3 runs 17 residues. The junction had 5 bases not matched to a gene; V was cut back by 0 bases and J by 0 bases. The chain's CDR3 is CASSQEGQGFYQETQYF. The CDR3 nucleotides read TGCGCCAGCAGCCAAGAGGGACAGGGCTTCTACCAAGAGACCCAGTACTTC.

This clone was counted a few times. The chain recombines TRBV19 with TRBJ2-7, with 7 bases fitting TRBD2. The V gene's germline CDR1 is LNHDA and CDR2 SQIVND (reference sequence). This CDR3 spans 15 amino acids. With V trimmed by 9 bases and J by 4 bases, 15 bases remained unmatched. The CDR3 protein is CASKKRGDVQYEQYF. CDR3 nucleotide sequence: TGTGCCAGCAAGAAACGGGGGGACGTCCAATACGAGCAGTACTTC. The full variable domain, with the rest looked up from reference TRBV19 and TRBJ2-7, is DGGITQSPKYLFRKEGQNVTLSCEQNLNHDAMYWYRQDPGQGLRLIYYSQIVNDFQKGDIAEGYSVSREKKESFPLTVTSAQKNPTAFYLCASKKRGDVQYEQYFGPGTRLTVT.

The chain has TRBV4-3 and TRBJ2-7, with D maybe TRBD1 (5 bases). CDR1 LGHNA and CDR2 YSLEER come from the germline V gene. CDR3 length equals 15 residues. Deletions cut 3 bases from V and 3 bases from J, with 15 bases between. The CDR3 loop reads CASSHQKDKNYEQYF. The CDR3 DNA is TGCGCCAGCAGCCACCAGAAGGACAAAAACTACGAGCAGTACTTC.

The chain is built from TRBV10-2 and TRBJ2-7, with D tentatively TRBD1 (6 bases). Germline V gives CDR1 WSHSY, CDR2 SAAADI. This CDR3 contains 15 residues. Trimming stripped 9 bases from V and 4 bases from J, with 22 bases between. CDR3 bases: TGCGCCAGTTTTGATCGGGCAGGGGATCTGTACGAGCAGTACTTC. Amino acids: CASFDRAGDLYEQYF.

This chain joins TRBV3-1 (or the pseudogene TRBV3-2) and TRBJ2-5; weak D call: TRBD2 (6 bases). V was shortened by 2 bases and J by 7 bases, with 14 bases between the two germline ends. This CDR3 spans 14 amino acids. Germline V CDR1 and CDR2: LGHDT, YNNKEL (reference sequence). CDR3 DNA: TGTGCCAGCAGCCAACGGGAGTTGAGGGGGACCCAGTACTTC. Amino acid sequence: CASSQRELRGTQYF.

This chain uses TRBV6-2 or TRBV6-3 with TRBJ2-3; tentative D call: TRBD1 (6 bases). V shed 5 bases and J shed 1 base, with 10 bases lying between them. This CDR3 has 14 residues. Germline V gene data show CDR1 as MNHEY and CDR2 as SVGEGT. CDR3 amino acids: CASSRNRGTDTQYF. The CDR3 DNA sequence: TGTGCCAGCAGTCGGAACAGGGGCACAGATACGCAGTATTTT.